Listed here are 4 T cell receptor beta chains from one sample, sequenced in a study of shared clonotypes between healthy human individuals. The data were produced by immunoSEQ multiplex PCR, yet TCRdb's version contains in-frame clones alone and is incomplete. The sample includes some 700,000 clones, 90% of them seen just once. Sequencing input: memory CD8+ T cells from PBMCs. The subset was: CD45RO+ cells pooled with CCR7-negative TemRA cells. All receptors come from a man between 18 and 29 years old in good health. Some clones in this sample may be carry-over from other donors' samples.

The V call is TRBV7-2, the J call TRBJ1-1; D gene unclear. The length of the CDR3 is 13 residues. Trimming removed 3 bases at V and 5 bases at J, with 10 bases between. Germline CDR1 and CDR2: SGHTA and FQGNSA. CDR3 in DNA: TGTGCCAGCAGCTTTCCCCGGGCAACTGAAGCTTTCTTT. This gives the protein CASSFPRATEAFF.

The chain has TRBV9 and TRBJ2-3, with D possibly TRBD2 on 5 matching bases. V gave up 4 bases and J gave up 5 bases, with 23 bases separating them. CDR3 length: 17 amino acids. CDR1 is SGDLS and CDR2 is YYNGEE in the germline V gene. CDR3 residues: CASSSNRGAAARDTQYF. The CDR3 coding sequence is TGTGCCAGCAGCTCAAACCGAGGAGCGGCGGCGAGAGATACGCAGTATTTT.

The chain links TRBV28 to TRBJ2-2; 8 bases fit TRBD1. This CDR3 comprises 17 residues. V lost 4 bases and J lost 0; bases outside the gene matches: 7. The germline CDR1 and CDR2 sequences are MDHEN and SYDVKM. CDR3 region: CASSSRTGYANTGELFF. The CDR3 nucleotides are TGTGCCAGCAGTTCCCGGACAGGGTACGCGAACACCGGGGAGCTGTTTTTT.

The J gene is TRBJ2-1, the V gene TRBV2, with TRBD2 matching 13 bases. The CDR3 runs to 18 residues. The trim removed 6 bases at V and 4 bases at J, leaving 12 bases unmatched. The germline V gene has CDR1 SNHLY and CDR2 FYNNEI. CDR3 nucleotides: TGTGCCAGCAGCGTCGAGACTAGCGGGAGGAAGGGATACAATGAGCAGTTCTTC. Translated: CASSVETSGRKGYNEQFF.